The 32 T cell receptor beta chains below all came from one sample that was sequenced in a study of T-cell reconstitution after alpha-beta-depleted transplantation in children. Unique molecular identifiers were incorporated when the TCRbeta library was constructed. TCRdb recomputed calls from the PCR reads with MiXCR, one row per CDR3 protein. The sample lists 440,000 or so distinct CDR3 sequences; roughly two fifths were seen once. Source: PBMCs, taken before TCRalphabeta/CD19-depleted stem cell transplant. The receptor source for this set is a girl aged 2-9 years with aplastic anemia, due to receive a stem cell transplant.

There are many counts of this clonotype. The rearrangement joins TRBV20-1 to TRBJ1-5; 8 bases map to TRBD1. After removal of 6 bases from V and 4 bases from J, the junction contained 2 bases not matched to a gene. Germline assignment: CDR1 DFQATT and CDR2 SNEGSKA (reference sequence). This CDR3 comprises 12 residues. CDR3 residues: CSARQGNQPQHF. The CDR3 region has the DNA TGCAGTGCGAGACAGGGGAATCAGCCCCAGCATTTT.

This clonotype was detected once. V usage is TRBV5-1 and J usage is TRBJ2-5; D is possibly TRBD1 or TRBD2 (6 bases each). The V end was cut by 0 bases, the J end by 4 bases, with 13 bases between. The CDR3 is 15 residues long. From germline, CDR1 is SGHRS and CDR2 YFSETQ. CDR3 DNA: TGCGCCAGCAGCTTGGCCCCGGGGGCCTCAGAGACCCAGTACTTC. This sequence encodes CASSLAPGASETQYF.

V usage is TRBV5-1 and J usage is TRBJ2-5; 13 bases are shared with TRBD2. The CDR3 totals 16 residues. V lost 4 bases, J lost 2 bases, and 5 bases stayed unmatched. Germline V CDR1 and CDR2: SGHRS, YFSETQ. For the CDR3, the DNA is TGCGCCAGCAGCCCCGGGACTAGCGGGGCACAAGAGACCCAGTACTTC. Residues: CASSPGTSGAQETQYF.

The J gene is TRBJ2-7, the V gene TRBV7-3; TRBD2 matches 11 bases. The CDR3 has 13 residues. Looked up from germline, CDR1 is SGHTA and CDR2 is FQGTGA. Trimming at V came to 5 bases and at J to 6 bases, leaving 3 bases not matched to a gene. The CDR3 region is CASSPTSGAEQYF. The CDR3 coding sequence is TGTGCCAGCAGCCCGACTAGCGGGGCCGAGCAGTACTTC.

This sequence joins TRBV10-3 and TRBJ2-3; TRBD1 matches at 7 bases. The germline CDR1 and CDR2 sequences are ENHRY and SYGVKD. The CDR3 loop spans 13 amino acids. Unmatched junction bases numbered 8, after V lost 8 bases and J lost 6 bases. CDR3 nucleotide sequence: TGTGCCATCCGCTCGGCAGGGGGTGATACGCAGTATTTT. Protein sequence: CAIRSAGGDTQYF.

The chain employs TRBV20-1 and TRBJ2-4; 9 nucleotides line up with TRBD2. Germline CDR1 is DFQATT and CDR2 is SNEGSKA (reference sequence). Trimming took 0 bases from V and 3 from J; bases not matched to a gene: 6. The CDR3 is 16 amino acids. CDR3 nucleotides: TGCAGTGCTAGAGACTTAGCGGGAGTAGGCAAAAACATTCAGTACTTC. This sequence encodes CSARDLAGVGKNIQYF.

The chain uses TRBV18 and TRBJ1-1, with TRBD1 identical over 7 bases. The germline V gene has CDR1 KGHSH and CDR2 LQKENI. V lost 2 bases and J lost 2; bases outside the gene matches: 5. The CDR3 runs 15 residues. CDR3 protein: CASSPFGTVNTEAFF. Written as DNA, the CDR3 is TGTGCCAGCTCACCATTTGGGACAGTTAACACTGAAGCTTTCTTT.

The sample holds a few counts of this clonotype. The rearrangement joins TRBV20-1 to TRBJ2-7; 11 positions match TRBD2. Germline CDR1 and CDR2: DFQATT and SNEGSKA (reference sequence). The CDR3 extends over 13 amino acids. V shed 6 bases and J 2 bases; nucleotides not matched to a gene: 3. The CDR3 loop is CSAFSGGAYEQYF. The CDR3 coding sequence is TGCAGTGCATTTAGCGGGGGGGCCTACGAGCAGTACTTC.

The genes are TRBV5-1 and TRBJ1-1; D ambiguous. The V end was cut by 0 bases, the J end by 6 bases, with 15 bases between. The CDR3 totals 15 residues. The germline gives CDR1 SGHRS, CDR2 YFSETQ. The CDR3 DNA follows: TGCGCCAGCAGCTTGGAGGCCAGTGTCGGCGCTGAAGCTTTCTTT. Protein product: CASSLEASVGAEAFF.

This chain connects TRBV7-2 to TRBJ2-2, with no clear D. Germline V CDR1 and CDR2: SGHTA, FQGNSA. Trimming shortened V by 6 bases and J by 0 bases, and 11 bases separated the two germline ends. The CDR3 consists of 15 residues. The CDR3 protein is CASREIVPNTGELFF. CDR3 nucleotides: TGTGCCAGCAGGGAGATCGTACCGAACACCGGGGAGCTGTTTTTT.

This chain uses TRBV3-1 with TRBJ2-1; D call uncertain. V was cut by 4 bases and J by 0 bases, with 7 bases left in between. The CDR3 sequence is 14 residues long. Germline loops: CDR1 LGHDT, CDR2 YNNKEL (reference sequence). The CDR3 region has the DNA TGTGCCAGCAGCCCACAGCGCTCCTACAATGAGCAGTTCTTC. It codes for CASSPQRSYNEQFF.

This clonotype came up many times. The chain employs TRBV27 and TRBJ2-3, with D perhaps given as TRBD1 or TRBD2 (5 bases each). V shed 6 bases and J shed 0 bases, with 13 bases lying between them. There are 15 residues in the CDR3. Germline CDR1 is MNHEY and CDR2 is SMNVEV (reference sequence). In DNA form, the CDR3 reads TGTGCCAGCAGGGGGGACGGCGCGAGCACAGATACGCAGTATTTT. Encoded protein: CASRGDGASTDTQYF.

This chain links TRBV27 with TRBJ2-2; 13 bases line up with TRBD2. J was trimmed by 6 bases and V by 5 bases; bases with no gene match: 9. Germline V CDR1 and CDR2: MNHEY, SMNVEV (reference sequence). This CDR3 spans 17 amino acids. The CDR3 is CASSPQLAGGPAGELFF. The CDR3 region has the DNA TGTGCCAGCAGTCCCCAACTAGCGGGAGGGCCCGCCGGGGAGCTGTTTTTT.

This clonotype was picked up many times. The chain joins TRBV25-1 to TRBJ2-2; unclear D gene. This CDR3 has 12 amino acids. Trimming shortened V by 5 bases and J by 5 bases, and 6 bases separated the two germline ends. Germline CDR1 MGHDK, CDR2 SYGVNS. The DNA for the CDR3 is TGTGCCAGCAGTTTACATACCGGGGAGCTGTTTTTT. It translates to CASSLHTGELFF.

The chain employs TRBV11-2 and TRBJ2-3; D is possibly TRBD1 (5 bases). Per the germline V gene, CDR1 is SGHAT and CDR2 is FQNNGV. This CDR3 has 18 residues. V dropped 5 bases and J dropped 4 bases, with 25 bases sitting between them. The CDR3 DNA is TGTGCCAGCAGCCGCCGGTGGGCAGGGCGCGTTGGCGCAGATACGCAGTATTTT. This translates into CASSRRWAGRVGADTQYF.

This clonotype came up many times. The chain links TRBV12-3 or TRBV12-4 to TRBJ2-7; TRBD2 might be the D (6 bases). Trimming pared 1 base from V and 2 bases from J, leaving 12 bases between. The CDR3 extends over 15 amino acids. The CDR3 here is CASSLVEGTAYEQYF. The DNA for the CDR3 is TGTGCCAGCAGTTTAGTGGAGGGAACTGCCTACGAGCAGTACTTC.

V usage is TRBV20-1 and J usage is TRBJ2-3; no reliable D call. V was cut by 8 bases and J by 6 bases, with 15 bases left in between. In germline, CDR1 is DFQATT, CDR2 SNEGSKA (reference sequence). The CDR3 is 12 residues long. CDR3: CSTSPAADTQYF. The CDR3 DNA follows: TGCAGTACCTCGCCCGCTGCGGATACGCAGTATTTT.

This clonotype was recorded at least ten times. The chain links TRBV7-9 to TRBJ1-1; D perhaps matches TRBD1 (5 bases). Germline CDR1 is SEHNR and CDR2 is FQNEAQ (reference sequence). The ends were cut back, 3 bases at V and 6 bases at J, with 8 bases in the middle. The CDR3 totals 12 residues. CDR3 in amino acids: CASSLGVPEAFF. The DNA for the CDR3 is TGTGCCAGCAGCTTGGGGGTACCTGAAGCTTTCTTT.

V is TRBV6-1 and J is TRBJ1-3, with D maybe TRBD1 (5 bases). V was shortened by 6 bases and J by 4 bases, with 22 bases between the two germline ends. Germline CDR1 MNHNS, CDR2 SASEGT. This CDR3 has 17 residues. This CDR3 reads CASRNIITGTAGNTIYF. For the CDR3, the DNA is TGTGCCAGCAGGAATATAATTACCGGGACCGCCGGAAACACCATATATTTT.

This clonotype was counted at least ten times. The CDR3 sequence: CASSLGVSLLEQYF. The CDR3 region has the DNA TGCGCCAGCAGCTTGGGGGTATCCTTACTCGAGCAGTACTTC. The chain combines TRBV5-1 with TRBJ2-7, with D unclear. Germline V gene sequence: CDR1 SGHRS, CDR2 YFSETQ. This CDR3 region has 14 residues. V was clipped by 0 bases and J by 6 bases, with 13 bases between them.

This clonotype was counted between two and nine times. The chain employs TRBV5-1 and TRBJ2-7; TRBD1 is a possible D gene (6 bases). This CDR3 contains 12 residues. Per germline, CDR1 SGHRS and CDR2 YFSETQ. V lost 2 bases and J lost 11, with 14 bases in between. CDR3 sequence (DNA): TGCGCCAGCAGCTTCGACAGGAAAATAGAGTACTTC. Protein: CASSFDRKIEYF.

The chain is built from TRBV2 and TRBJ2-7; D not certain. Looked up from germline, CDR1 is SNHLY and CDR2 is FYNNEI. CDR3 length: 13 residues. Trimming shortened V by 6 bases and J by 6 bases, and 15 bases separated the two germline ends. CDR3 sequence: CASSLNPVAEQYF. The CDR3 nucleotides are TGTGCCAGCAGCCTCAACCCGGTAGCCGAGCAGTACTTC.

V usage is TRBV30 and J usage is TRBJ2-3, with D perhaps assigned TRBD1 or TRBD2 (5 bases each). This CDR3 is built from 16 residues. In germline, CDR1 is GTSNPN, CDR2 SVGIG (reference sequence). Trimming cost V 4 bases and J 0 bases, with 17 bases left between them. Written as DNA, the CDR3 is TGTGCCTGGACCCTCCCAGGGTGGGGGAGCACAGATACGCAGTATTTT. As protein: CAWTLPGWGSTDTQYF.

The CDR3 sequence: CSVEVPGGSRAYEQYF. The CDR3 bases are TGCAGCGTTGAAGTTCCCGGCGGGTCAAGGGCCTACGAGCAGTACTTC. The V and J genes are TRBV29-1 and TRBJ2-7; weak D call: TRBD2 (5 bases). Germline V gene lookup returns CDR1 SQVTM and CDR2 ANQGSEA. The V end lost 1 base, the J end lost 2 bases, and 18 bases lay between the germline ends. The CDR3 sequence is 16 residues long.

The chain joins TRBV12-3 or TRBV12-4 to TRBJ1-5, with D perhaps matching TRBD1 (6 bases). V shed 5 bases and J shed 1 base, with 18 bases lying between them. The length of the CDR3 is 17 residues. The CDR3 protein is CASSPDHRVLSNQPQHF. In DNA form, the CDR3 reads TGTGCCAGCAGTCCAGACCACAGGGTCTTAAGCAATCAGCCCCAGCATTTT.

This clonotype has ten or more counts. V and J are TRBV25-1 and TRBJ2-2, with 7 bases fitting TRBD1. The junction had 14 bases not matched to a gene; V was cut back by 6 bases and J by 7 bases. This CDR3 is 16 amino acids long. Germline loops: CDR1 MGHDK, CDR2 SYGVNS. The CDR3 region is CASSPQGTGVGGELFF. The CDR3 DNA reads TGTGCCAGCAGCCCCCAAGGAACAGGGGTCGGCGGGGAGCTGTTTTTT.

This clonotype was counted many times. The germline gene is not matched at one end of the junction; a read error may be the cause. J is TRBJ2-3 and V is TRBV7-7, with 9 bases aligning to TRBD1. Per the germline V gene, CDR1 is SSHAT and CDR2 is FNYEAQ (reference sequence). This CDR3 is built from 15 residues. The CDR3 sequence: CASSPGGQGTDTQYF. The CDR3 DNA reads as TGTGCTAGCAGCCCTGGGGGACAGGGTACAGATACGCAGTATTTT.

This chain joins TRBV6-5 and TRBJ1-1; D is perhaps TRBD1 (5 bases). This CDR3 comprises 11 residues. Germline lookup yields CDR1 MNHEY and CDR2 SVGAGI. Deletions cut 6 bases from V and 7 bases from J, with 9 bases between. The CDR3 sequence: CASRQGVEAFF. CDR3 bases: TGTGCCAGCAGGCAGGGTGTTGAAGCTTTCTTT.

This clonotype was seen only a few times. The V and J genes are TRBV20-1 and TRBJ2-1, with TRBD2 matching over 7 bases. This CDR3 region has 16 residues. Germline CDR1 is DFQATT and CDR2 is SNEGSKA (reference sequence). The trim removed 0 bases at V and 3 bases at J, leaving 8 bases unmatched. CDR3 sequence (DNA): TGCAGTGCTAGAGATAAGGGGCGGGAGATCTACAATGAGCAGTTCTTC. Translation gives CSARDKGREIYNEQFF.

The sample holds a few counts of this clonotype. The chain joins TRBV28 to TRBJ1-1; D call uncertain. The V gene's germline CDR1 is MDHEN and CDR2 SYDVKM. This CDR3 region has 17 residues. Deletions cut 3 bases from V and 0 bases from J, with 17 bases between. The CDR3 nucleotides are TGTGCCAGCAGTTTCGGTAAGAGGGTCTACATGAACACTGAAGCTTTCTTT. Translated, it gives CASSFGKRVYMNTEAFF.

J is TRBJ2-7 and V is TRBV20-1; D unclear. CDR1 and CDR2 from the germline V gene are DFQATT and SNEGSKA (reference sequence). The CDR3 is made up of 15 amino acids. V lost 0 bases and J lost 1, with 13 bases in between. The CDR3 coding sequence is TGCAGTGCTAGAGATCGGCAGGAAGGGTCCTACGAGCAGTACTTC. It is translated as CSARDRQEGSYEQYF.

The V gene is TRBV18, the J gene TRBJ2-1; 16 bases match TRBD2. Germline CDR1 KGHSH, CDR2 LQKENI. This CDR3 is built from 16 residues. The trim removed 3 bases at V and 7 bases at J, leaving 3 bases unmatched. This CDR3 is CASSPTGLAGGNEQFF. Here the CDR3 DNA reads TGTGCCAGCTCACCTACGGGACTAGCGGGAGGGAATGAGCAGTTCTTC. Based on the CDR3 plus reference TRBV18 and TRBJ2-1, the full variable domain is NAGVMQNPRHLVRRRGQEARLRCSPMKGHSHVYWYRQLPEEGLKFMVYLQKENIIDESGMPKERFSAEFPKEGPSILRIQQVVRGDSAAYFCASSPTGLAGGNEQFFGPGTRLTVL.